One and the same sample provided the 10 T cell receptor beta chains below, sequenced in a study of blood T cell repertoires in COVID-19. Using immunoSEQ multiplex PCR, the repertoire was profiled, and TCRdb retains in-frame clones only, with some absent. This table holds about 280,000 clones, roughly 90% found once. Source material: PBMCs or T cells enriched from blood (not recorded which). The receptors were gathered from a man aged 35-49 years who had been exposed to COVID-19.

For this clone: At the DNA level, this CDR3 is encoded by other sequences in the same sample as well. CDR3 in DNA: TGTGCCAGCAGCGCCGGGACAGGACCCTACGAGCAGTACTTC. Translation: CASSAGTGPYEQYF. The chain has TRBV6-5 and TRBJ2-7; 8 bases align to TRBD1. The V gene end was trimmed by 6 bases and the J gene end by 2 bases; junction bases not matched to a gene: 6. The CDR3 length is 14 residues. Germline V gives CDR1 MNHEY, CDR2 SVGAGI.

The rearrangement uses TRBV9 and TRBJ2-1; 12 bases map to TRBD2. The J segment lost 9 bases and the V segment lost 4 bases, leaving 8 bases of the junction unmatched. This CDR3 is 15 amino acids long. Per the germline V gene, CDR1 is SGDLS and CDR2 is YYNGEE. The CDR3 region is CASSQSLAGGIEQFF. The CDR3 DNA sequence: TGTGCCAGCAGCCAATCTCTAGCGGGAGGGATTGAGCAGTTCTTC.

The chain recombines TRBV7-2 with TRBJ2-7; possible D gene TRBD2, 5 bases. V was pared by 1 base and J by 6 bases, with 13 bases between. The CDR3 has 14 amino acids. CDR1 SGHTA and CDR2 FQGNSA come from the germline V gene. In DNA form, the CDR3 reads TGTGCCAGCAGCTTAGAGTCCACGAGGGCCGAGCAGTACTTC. Its translation is CASSLESTRAEQYF. The full variable domain, completed using reference TRBV7-2 and TRBJ2-7, is GAGVSQSPSNKVTEKGKDVELRCDPISGHTALYWYRQSLGQGLEFLIYFQGNSAPDKSGLPSDRFSAERTGGSVSTLTIQRTQQEDSAVYLCASSLESTRAEQYFGPGTRLTVT.

The chain employs TRBV5-4 and TRBJ2-6, with 9 bases lining up with TRBD1. Losses at the gene ends were 5 bases for V and 0 bases for J; bases not matched to a gene: 9. The CDR3 runs 18 residues. Germline V gene lookup returns CDR1 SGHNT and CDR2 YYREEE (reference sequence). The chain's CDR3 is CASRIWGQGPSGANVLTF. In DNA, the CDR3 is TGTGCCAGCAGGATTTGGGGACAGGGTCCCTCTGGGGCCAACGTCCTGACTTTC.

The chain couples TRBV10-1 to TRBJ2-7, with 11 bases matching TRBD2. Germline-derived CDR1 and CDR2 are WNHNN and SYGVQD (reference sequence). V lost 6 bases, J lost 6 bases, and 10 bases stayed unmatched. The CDR3 runs 15 residues. CDR3 coding DNA: TGCGCCAGCAGCCCAACTAGCGGGAGAGGCGGCGAGCAGTACTTC. Translation gives CASSPTSGRGGEQYF.

The chain employs TRBV5-4 and TRBJ2-3; a weak D match, TRBD2 (5 bases). V lost 4 bases, J lost 7 bases, and 16 bases lay in between. The CDR3 has 14 amino acids. The germline V gene has CDR1 SGHNT and CDR2 YYREEE (reference sequence). CDR3 loop: CASSPQRWENTQYF. Written as DNA, the CDR3 is TGTGCCAGCAGCCCCCAAAGGTGGGAGAATACGCAGTATTTT.

This clone appeared once. The chain couples TRBV19 to TRBJ2-7; TRBD1 agrees at 8 bases. Unmatched junction bases numbered 1, after V lost 0 bases and J lost 3 bases. This CDR3 contains 14 residues. CDR1 LNHDA and CDR2 SQIVND come from the germline V gene (reference sequence). For the CDR3, the DNA is TGTGCCAGTAGTATAGATGGACAGGGCTACGAGCAGTACTTC. Encoded protein: CASSIDGQGYEQYF.

This clone was seen once. The genes are TRBV19 and TRBJ2-7, with a weak D call TRBD1 (6 bases). The CDR3 consists of 14 residues. The V end was cut by 1 base, the J end by 4 bases, with 11 bases between. The germline V gene encodes CDR1 LNHDA and CDR2 SQIVND (reference sequence). CDR3 region: CASSIVPGAYEQYF. In DNA form, the CDR3 reads TGTGCCAGTAGTATAGTCCCAGGGGCTTACGAGCAGTACTTC.

The chain couples TRBV2 to TRBJ2-2; 7 bases are a match to TRBD1. Germline V gene sequence: CDR1 SNHLY, CDR2 FYNNEI. The CDR3 is made up of 13 amino acids. The V gene end was trimmed by 4 bases and the J gene end by 10 bases; junction bases not matched to a gene: 6. CDR3 region: CASSVGQRLELFF. For the CDR3, the DNA is TGTGCCAGCAGTGTGGGACAGCGGTTGGAGCTGTTTTTT.

The chain carries TRBV5-4 and TRBJ2-7; D is unresolved. Trimming took off 0 bases at V and 5 bases at J, with 3 bases between the two ends. This CDR3 has 11 residues. Germline-derived CDR1 and CDR2 are SGHNT and YYREEE (reference sequence). Here the CDR3 DNA reads TGTGCCAGCAGCTTGGCGGACGAGCAGTACTTC. Protein sequence: CASSLADEQYF.